This T cell receptor beta chain was identified during a study of blood T cell repertoires in COVID-19. A word on this clone: Other DNA sequences in the sample encode the same CDR3.

Germline V CDR1 and CDR2: MNHEY, SVGEGT. Trimming removed 6 bases at V and 6 bases at J, with 7 bases between. This CDR3 comprises 11 residues. Clones were read by immunoSEQ multiplex PCR, and TCRdb kept only the in-frame ones, dropping some. This table has approximately 280,000 clones, nearly 90% appearing once. The chain links TRBV6-2 or TRBV6-3 to TRBJ2-3; tentative D call: TRBD2 (5 bases). The sample taken for sequencing was PBMCs or T cells enriched from blood (not recorded which). This receptor was taken from a woman aged 18-35 years with acute COVID-19. CDR3 bases: TGTGCCAGCAGCCTAGCCGATACGCAGTATTTT. It is translated as CASSLADTQYF.